This T cell receptor beta chain came from a study of blood T cell repertoires in COVID-19. Measured with immunoSEQ multiplex PCR; TCRdb has only the in-frame clones, and not every one. The table lists some 150,000 clones, approximately 89% of them singletons. This sequence originates from a man in his 70s with acute or convalescent COVID-19. Specimen: peripheral blood.

The CDR3 bases are TGTGCCAGCAGTTGGACAGGGAACTATGGCTACACCTTC. Translation: CASSWTGNYGYTF. V gene TRBV6-2 or TRBV6-3 combines with J gene TRBJ1-2; 8 bases are shared with TRBD1. The CDR3 has 13 residues. The germline CDR1 and CDR2 sequences are MNHEY and SVGEGT. Germline trimming cut 4 bases from V and 2 bases from J; bases unmatched to any gene: 0.